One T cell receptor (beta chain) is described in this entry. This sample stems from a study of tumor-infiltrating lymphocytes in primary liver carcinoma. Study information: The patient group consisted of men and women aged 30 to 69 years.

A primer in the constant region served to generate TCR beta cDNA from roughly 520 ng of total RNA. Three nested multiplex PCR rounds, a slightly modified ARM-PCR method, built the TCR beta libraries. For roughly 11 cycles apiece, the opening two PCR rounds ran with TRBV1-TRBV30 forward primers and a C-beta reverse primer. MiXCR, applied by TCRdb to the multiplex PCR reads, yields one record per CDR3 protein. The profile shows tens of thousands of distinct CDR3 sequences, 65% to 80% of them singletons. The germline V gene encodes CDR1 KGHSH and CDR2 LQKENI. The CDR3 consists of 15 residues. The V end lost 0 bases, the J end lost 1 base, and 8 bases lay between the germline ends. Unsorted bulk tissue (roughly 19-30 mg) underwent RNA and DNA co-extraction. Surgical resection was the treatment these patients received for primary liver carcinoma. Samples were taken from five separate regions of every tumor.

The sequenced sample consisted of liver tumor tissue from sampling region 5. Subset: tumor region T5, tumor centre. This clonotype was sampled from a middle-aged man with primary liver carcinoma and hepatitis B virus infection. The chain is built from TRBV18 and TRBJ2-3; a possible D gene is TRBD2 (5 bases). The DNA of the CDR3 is TGTGCCAGCTCACCACCCGTCGGGGGCACAGATACGCAGTATTTT. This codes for CASSPPVGGTDTQYF.